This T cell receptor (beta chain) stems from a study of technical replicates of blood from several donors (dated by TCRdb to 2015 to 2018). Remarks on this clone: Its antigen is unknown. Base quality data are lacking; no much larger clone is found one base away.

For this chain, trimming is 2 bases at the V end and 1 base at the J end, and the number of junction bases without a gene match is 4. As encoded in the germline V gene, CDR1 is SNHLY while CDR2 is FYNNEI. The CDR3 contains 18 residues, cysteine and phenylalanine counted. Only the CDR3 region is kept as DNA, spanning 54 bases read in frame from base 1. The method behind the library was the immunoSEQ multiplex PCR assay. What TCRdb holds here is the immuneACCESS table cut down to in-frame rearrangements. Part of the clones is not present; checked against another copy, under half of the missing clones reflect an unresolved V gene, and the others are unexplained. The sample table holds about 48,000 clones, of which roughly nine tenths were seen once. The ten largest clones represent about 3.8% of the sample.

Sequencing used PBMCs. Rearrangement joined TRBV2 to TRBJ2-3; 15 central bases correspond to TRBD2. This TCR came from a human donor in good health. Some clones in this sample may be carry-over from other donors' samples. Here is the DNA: TGTGCCAGCAGTGAACCGGGACTAGCGGGGGGAGGCACAGATACGCAGTATTTT. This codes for CASSEPGLAGGGTDTQYF. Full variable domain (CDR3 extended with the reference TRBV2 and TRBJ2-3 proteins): EPEVTQTPSHQVTQMGQEVILRCVPISNHLYFYWYRQILGQKVEFLVSFYNNEISEKSEIFDDQFSVERPDGSNFTLKIRSTKLEDSAMYFCASSEPGLAGGGTDTQYFGPGTRLTVL.